The 28 T cell receptor beta chains listed next were all sequenced from one sample in a study of early T cells in non-severe SARS-CoV-2 infection. Using its own MiXCR run on the 5' RACE reads, TCRdb lists one record per CDR3 protein. The repertoire holds about 49,000 distinct CDR3 sequences, 10% to 15% seen once, with less than 9.5% in the top ten. The sample was whole blood. The receptor source for this set is an adult who was a healthcare worker with PCR-confirmed SARS-CoV-2 infection or an uninfected control (not recorded which).

The chain carries TRBV3-1 and TRBJ1-4; D possibly corresponds to TRBD1 (5 bases). Trimming cost V 4 bases and J 8 bases, with 17 bases left between them. The CDR3 spans 15 residues. The V gene's germline CDR1 is LGHDT and CDR2 YNNKEL (reference sequence). Here the CDR3 reads CASSPRGGEVEKLFF. CDR3 coding DNA: TGTGCCAGCAGCCCCCGGGGAGGGGAGGTGGAAAAACTGTTTTTT.

In its sample, this clonotype was seen many times. The V gene is TRBV7-2, the J gene TRBJ1-2; the match to TRBD1 covers 7 bases. Germline CDR1 SGHTA, CDR2 FQGNSA. The V gene end was trimmed by 4 bases and the J gene end by 2 bases; junction bases not matched to a gene: 4. CDR3 length equals 14 residues. The CDR3 nucleotides are TGTGCCAGCAGCTACAGGGGTTTCAACTATGGCTACACCTTC. Translated: CASSYRGFNYGYTF.

This chain uses TRBV27 with TRBJ2-3; maybe TRBD2 (5 bases). Germline CDR1 reads MNHEY; CDR2 reads SMNVEV (reference sequence). V shed 1 base and J shed 6 bases, with 17 bases lying between them. The CDR3 sequence is 16 residues long. CDR3 sequence: CASSLFRQAGVDTQYF. CDR3 DNA: TGTGCCAGCAGTTTATTTAGACAAGCCGGGGTCGATACGCAGTATTTT.

This clonotype appeared many times. The chain recombines TRBV18 with TRBJ2-7; D not resolved. Trimming pared 3 bases from V and 2 bases from J, leaving 11 bases between. Looked up from germline, CDR1 is KGHSH and CDR2 is LQKENI. The CDR3 runs 14 residues. CDR3: CASSPPDGPYEQYF. CDR3 coding DNA: TGTGCCAGCTCACCCCCTGACGGGCCCTACGAGCAGTACTTC. Looking up the rest from reference TRBV18 and TRBJ2-7 gives the full variable domain: NAGVMQNPRHLVRRRGQEARLRCSPMKGHSHVYWYRQLPEEGLKFMVYLQKENIIDESGMPKERFSAEFPKEGPSILRIQQVVRGDSAAYFCASSPPDGPYEQYFGPGTRLTVT.

This clonotype was observed a few times. The J gene is TRBJ2-1, the V gene TRBV4-2; TRBD1 agrees at 9 bases. The CDR3 totals 16 residues. V dropped 4 bases and J dropped 1; count of bases not matched to a gene: 5. Per germline, CDR1 LGHNA and CDR2 YNFKEQ. The CDR3 here is CASSRGQGRSYNEQFF. The CDR3 DNA sequence: TGTGCCAGCAGCCGCGGACAGGGGAGATCCTACAATGAGCAGTTCTTC.

In its sample, this clonotype was seen a few times. The rearrangement joins TRBV7-3 to TRBJ2-1, with 10 bases fitting TRBD2. CDR3 length: 13 residues. Germline V CDR1 and CDR2: SGHTA, FQGTGA. Germline trimming cut 4 bases from V and 7 bases from J; bases unmatched to any gene: 1. The CDR3 DNA follows: TGTGCCAGCAGCTCGGGACTAGCGAATGAGCAGTTCTTC. As protein: CASSSGLANEQFF.

This clonotype was found many times. The gene calls are TRBV14 and TRBJ1-5; D is unclear. The ends were cut back, 5 bases at V and 6 bases at J, with 14 bases in the middle. Germline V gene lookup returns CDR1 SGHDN and CDR2 FVKESK. CDR3 length: 14 residues. The DNA for the CDR3 is TGTGCCAGCAGCAGGGCTGGGTTAACTCAGCCCCAGCATTTT. Encoded protein: CASSRAGLTQPQHF.

This clonotype was seen ten or more times. V gene TRBV24-1 combines with J gene TRBJ1-5; no definite D call. Germline V gives CDR1 KGHDR, CDR2 SFDVKD. The CDR3 totals 18 residues. Trimming took off 0 bases at V and 0 bases at J, with 14 bases between the two ends. The CDR3 is CATSDLWPRQISNQPQHF. The CDR3 nucleotides are TGTGCCACCAGTGATTTGTGGCCCCGACAAATTAGCAATCAGCCCCAGCATTTT.

This clonotype came up many times. The chain uses TRBV9 and TRBJ2-2; 9 bases map to TRBD2. Unmatched junction bases numbered 6, after V lost 3 bases and J lost 3 bases. CDR3 length equals 16 residues. Germline loops: CDR1 SGDLS, CDR2 YYNGEE. In DNA form, the CDR3 reads TGTGCCAGCAGCGCCAGACTAGCGGACTACACCGGGGAGCTGTTTTTT. This gives the protein CASSARLADYTGELFF.

This clonotype came up many times. V is TRBV7-9 and J is TRBJ1-1; the D gene is possibly TRBD1 (5 bases). Germline-derived CDR1 and CDR2 are SEHNR and FQNEAQ (reference sequence). This CDR3 is built from 14 residues. V gave up 5 bases and J gave up 1 base, with 11 bases separating them. CDR3 amino acids: CASSQRGSNTEAFF. DNA for the CDR3: TGTGCCAGCAGCCAGAGGGGTTCGAACACTGAAGCTTTCTTT. The complete variable domain, with remaining parts taken from reference TRBV7-9 and TRBJ1-1, reads DTGVSQNPRHKITKRGQNVTFRCDPISEHNRLYWYRQTLGQGPEFLTYFQNEAQLEKSRLLSDRFSAERPKGSFSTLEIQRTEQGDSAMYLCASSQRGSNTEAFFGQGTRLTVV.

This clonotype appeared a few times. The V call is TRBV20-1, the J call TRBJ2-3, with 8 bases identical to TRBD2. Germline lookup yields CDR1 DFQATT and CDR2 SNEGSKA (reference sequence). Trimming took 2 bases from V and 2 from J; bases not matched to a gene: 6. The length of the CDR3 is 15 residues. CDR3 sequence (DNA): TGCAGTGCTAGAAGTAGCGGGGCTTACACAGATACGCAGTATTTT. Protein sequence: CSARSSGAYTDTQYF.

This clonotype was observed at least ten times. The chain links TRBV29-1 to TRBJ1-2; D remains unclear. The germline V gene encodes CDR1 SQVTM and CDR2 ANQGSEA. There are 12 residues in the CDR3. V lost 2 bases, J lost 4 bases, and 8 bases lay in between. The CDR3 spells CSVESVSYGYTF. The CDR3 DNA follows: TGCAGCGTTGAATCCGTTTCCTATGGCTACACCTTC.

This clonotype was recorded a few times. The chain has TRBV13 and TRBJ2-7; D gene uncertain. The CDR3 is 12 amino acids. CDR1 is PRHDT and CDR2 is FYEKMQ in the germline V gene (reference sequence). The V end was cut by 3 bases, the J end by 7 bases, with 10 bases between. The CDR3 region has the DNA TGTGCCAGCAGCTTTCAGCTGGGAGAGCAGTACTTC. Protein: CASSFQLGEQYF. The complete variable domain, with remaining parts taken from reference TRBV13 and TRBJ2-7, reads AAGVIQSPRHLIKEKRETATLKCYPIPRHDTVYWYQQGPGQDPQFLISFYEKMQSDKGSIPDRFSAQQFSDYHSELNMSSLELGDSALYFCASSFQLGEQYFGPGTRLTVT.

This clonotype was seen many times. The chain joins TRBV20-1 to TRBJ1-5, with 12 bases lining up with TRBD1. The CDR3 runs to 18 residues. In germline, CDR1 is DFQATT, CDR2 SNEGSKA (reference sequence). V was clipped by 2 bases and J by 1 base; unmatched bases: 9. The CDR3 sequence is CSARNLGQGARSNQPQHF. CDR3 coding DNA: TGCAGTGCTAGAAACCTGGGACAGGGGGCGAGAAGCAATCAGCCCCAGCATTTT.

The genes are TRBV6-1 and TRBJ1-5, with D unresolved. Germline lookup yields CDR1 MNHNS and CDR2 SASEGT. The CDR3 contains 13 residues. V lost 8 bases and J 4 bases, leaving 12 bases between the germline ends. The CDR3 DNA follows: TGTGCCAGCGGATTGCGGGAAAATCAGCCCCAGCATTTT. It specifies CASGLRENQPQHF.

This clonotype was recorded at least ten times. The chain is built from TRBV20-1 and TRBJ2-7; either TRBD1 or TRBD2 may fit D (5 bases each). The length of the CDR3 is 12 residues. Per germline, CDR1 DFQATT and CDR2 SNEGSKA (reference sequence). The V and J ends lost 7 bases and 4 bases respectively, with 14 bases between them. The CDR3 protein is CSGGAGKYEQYF. The CDR3 DNA reads as TGCAGTGGTGGGGCGGGCAAATACGAGCAGTACTTC.

This clonotype was recorded a few times. The chain is built from TRBV7-9 and TRBJ2-7; the match to TRBD1 covers 9 bases. CDR3 length: 13 amino acids. Germline V gene sequence: CDR1 SEHNR, CDR2 FQNEAQ (reference sequence). V was clipped by 6 bases and J by 5 bases; unmatched bases: 5. The CDR3 region is CASRGTGQNEQYF. DNA of the CDR3: TGTGCCAGCAGGGGGACAGGGCAGAACGAGCAGTACTTC.

This clonotype has just a few counts. The chain joins TRBV4-1 to TRBJ2-1; TRBD2 might be the D (7 bases). This CDR3 contains 14 residues. The ends were cut back, 3 bases at V and 5 bases at J, with 11 bases in the middle. Germline V gene data show CDR1 as MGHRA and CDR2 as YSYEKL. The CDR3 DNA follows: TGCGCCAGCAGCCATAGGGGGGGAGACAATGAGCAGTTCTTC. Amino acids: CASSHRGGDNEQFF.

This rearrangement joins TRBV7-2 to TRBJ1-2; 7 positions agree with TRBD1. Looked up from germline, CDR1 is SGHTA and CDR2 is FQGNSA. Trimming removed 5 bases from V and 4 bases from J; junction bases left unmatched: 4. The CDR3 consists of 13 residues. The CDR3 bases are TGTGCCAGCAGCCTACAGGGGCCCTATGGCTACACCTTC. Protein sequence: CASSLQGPYGYTF.

This clonotype was counted a few times. This chain links TRBV5-6 with TRBJ2-2; D unclear. Germline-derived CDR1 and CDR2 are SGHDT and YYEEEE. V lost 3 bases and J 1 base, leaving 7 bases between the germline ends. The CDR3 is 14 amino acids. The CDR3 bases are TGTGCCAGCAGCTCAATTAGGAACACCGGGGAGCTGTTTTTT. Amino acid sequence: CASSSIRNTGELFF.

This clonotype was seen more than once but under ten times. The CDR3 region is CASSPLGLASIETQYF. The CDR3 bases are TGTGCCAGCAGCCCACTGGGACTAGCTAGTATCGAGACCCAGTACTTC. The chain recombines TRBV11-2 with TRBJ2-5; 9 positions match TRBD2. The J segment lost 5 bases and the V segment lost 5 bases, leaving 12 bases of the junction unmatched. Germline V lookup: CDR1 SGHAT, CDR2 FQNNGV. This CDR3 has 16 amino acids.

This chain connects TRBV10-3 to TRBJ1-2, with no clear D. There are 11 residues in the CDR3. Germline CDR1 reads ENHRY; CDR2 reads SYGVKD. V was trimmed by 3 bases and J by 3 bases, leaving 2 bases between them. The CDR3, as DNA: TGTGCCATCAGTGACGACTATGGCTACACCTTC. This gives the protein CAISDDYGYTF.

The rearrangement links TRBV12-3 or TRBV12-4 to TRBJ1-1, with D possibly TRBD1 on 6 matching bases. The V end lost 7 bases, the J end lost 4 bases, and 19 bases lay between the germline ends. The CDR3 sequence is 15 residues long. CDR3 region: CASNNGGGHGTEAFF. CDR3 nucleotide sequence: TGTGCCAGCAATAACGGTGGGGGGCATGGCACTGAAGCTTTCTTT.

Many counts were recorded for this clonotype. The chain joins TRBV6-5 to TRBJ2-3; D is undetermined. CDR3 size: 13 residues. V gave up 5 bases and J gave up 0 bases, with 6 bases separating them. The germline gives CDR1 MNHEY, CDR2 SVGAGI. CDR3 sequence: CASSPQSTDTQYF. The CDR3 coding sequence is TGTGCCAGCAGTCCACAGAGCACAGATACGCAGTATTTT.

This clonotype was picked up a small number of times. The chain couples TRBV15 to TRBJ2-5; 9 bases map to TRBD2. Germline V CDR1 and CDR2: LNHNV, YYDKDF (reference sequence). V trimming: 0 bases; J trimming: 2 bases; junction bases outside the gene matches: 7. The CDR3 has 17 residues. The CDR3 DNA follows: TGTGCCACCAGCAGAGATTCCAGGCTAGCGGGGCAAGAGACCCAGTACTTC. Encoded protein: CATSRDSRLAGQETQYF.

The chain employs TRBV7-3 and TRBJ2-2; D gene ambiguous. Per germline, CDR1 SGHTA and CDR2 FQGTGA. The CDR3 has 16 residues. V lost 2 bases and J lost 0, with 10 bases in between. The DNA for the CDR3 is TGTGCCAGCAGCTTATATGGAAAGGCGAACACCGGGGAGCTGTTTTTT. It is translated as CASSLYGKANTGELFF.

This clonotype was counted only a few times. The chain recombines TRBV20-1 with TRBJ1-1; D gene ambiguous. Per germline, CDR1 DFQATT and CDR2 SNEGSKA (reference sequence). The V gene lost 4 bases and the J gene lost 1 base, with 13 bases spanning the gap. The CDR3 extends over 14 amino acids. CDR3 in DNA: TGCAGTGCTACAAAGTGGCCCAAGAACACTGAAGCTTTCTTT. Amino acid sequence: CSATKWPKNTEAFF.

The V gene is TRBV5-1, the J gene TRBJ2-7, with TRBD2 matching over 15 bases. This CDR3 is 17 amino acids long. CDR1 SGHRS and CDR2 YFSETQ come from the germline V gene. V lost 3 bases, J lost 5 bases, and 9 bases stayed unmatched. CDR3 sequence (DNA): TGCGCCAGCAGCTCAGGACTAGCGGGAGGGCCAGCGCACGAGCAGTACTTC. Its protein product is CASSSGLAGGPAHEQYF.